This is a list of T cell receptor beta chains from one sample in a study of beta chain features in type 1 diabetes. The repertoire was sequenced with immunoSEQ multiplex PCR; TCRdb's copy has only in-frame clones and lacks some. There are hundreds of thousands of clones in the sample; 15% occur only once, and around 0.015% lies in the top ten. Source material: naive CD4+ T cells from blood. The receptors originated from a man aged 18 to 29 with type 1 diabetes. Both conserved end residues are part of each CDR3. The D gene is left open where the match is weak. A row's size may be missing; if present it is once, few, many or a size class.

CDR3 length	J gene	D gene	V gene	clone size	CDR3 protein	CDR3 DNA
18	TRBJ2-6	.	TRBV5-4	few	CASSSLAVRDSGANVLTF	TGTGCCAGCAGCTCATTGGCCGTGCGGGACTCTGGGGCCAACGTCCTGACTTTC
16	TRBJ2-7	TRBD1	TRBV5-4	.	CASSPGTGGLRNEQYF	TGTGCCAGCAGCCCGGGGACAGGGGGCTTAAGGAACGAGCAGTACTTC
18	TRBJ2-7	TRBD2	TRBV7-9	.	CASSANIRLAGGPGEQYF	TGTGCCAGCAGCGCCAATATCCGTCTAGCGGGAGGGCCCGGGGAGCAGTACTTC
12	TRBJ1-5	.	TRBV7-2	few	CASSHSIEPQHF	TGTGCCAGCAGCCACTCAATTGAGCCCCAGCATTTT
15	TRBJ2-5	.	TRBV7-2	.	CASSLARRAQETQYF	TGTGCCAGCAGCTTAGCTCGGAGGGCGCAAGAGACCCAGTACTTC
12	TRBJ2-3	.	TRBV6-5	few	CASSYQGITQYF	TGTGCCAGCAGTTACCAGGGGATTACGCAGTATTTT
16	TRBJ1-4	.	TRBV27	few	CASSPWAVRANEKLFF	TGTGCCAGCTCCCCGTGGGCAGTCAGGGCCAATGAAAAACTGTTTTTT
15	TRBJ2-1	.	TRBV10-2	.	CASSRTRNSYNEQFF	TGCGCCAGCAGCCGTACTAGGAATTCCTACAATGAGCAGTTCTTC
15	TRBJ2-5	.	TRBV21-1	few	CASSKVASKQETQYF	TGTGCCAGCAGCAAAGTCGCTAGTAAACAAGAGACCCAGTACTTC
14	TRBJ1-1	.	TRBV7-2	.	CASFRQASNTEAFF	TGTGCCAGTTTTAGACAGGCCTCGAACACTGAAGCTTTCTTT
17	TRBJ1-1	.	TRBV5-1	.	CASSLSERRPSGTEAFF	TGCGCCAGCAGCTTATCAGAGCGGCGGCCGTCGGGGACTGAAGCTTTCTTT
15	TRBJ2-7	TRBD2	TRBV18	few	CASSPPGLDGYEQYF	TGTGCCAGCTCACCACCGGGACTAGACGGCTACGAGCAGTACTTC
13	TRBJ1-2	.	TRBV30	few	CAWSGDTPFWYTF	TGTGCCTGGAGTGGCGACACCCCGTTCTGGTACACCTTC
17	TRBJ1-5	.	TRBV19	.	CASSIDLGTSTDQPQHF	TGTGCCAGTAGTATAGATCTTGGGACATCGACCGATCAGCCCCAGCATTTT
15	TRBJ2-4	TRBD1	TRBV2	few	CASSSDRDRKNIQYF	TGTGCCAGCAGTTCGGACAGGGATCGCAAAAACATTCAGTACTTC
14	TRBJ2-1	TRBD1	TRBV9	.	CASSVDRGYDEQFF	TGTGCCAGCAGCGTAGACAGGGGTTACGATGAGCAGTTCTTC
15	TRBJ2-5	.	TRBV6-5	.	CASSYSGTHQETQYF	TGTGCCAGCAGTTACTCCGGGACTCACCAAGAGACCCAGTACTTC
16	TRBJ2-4	TRBD2	TRBV7-9	.	CASSLAGGRAVNIQYF	TGTGCCAGCAGCTTAGCTGGCGGGAGGGCGGTAAACATTCAGTACTTC
15	TRBJ2-3	.	TRBV6-1	.	CASSWGGVSTDTQYF	TGTGCCAGCAGTTGGGGCGGGGTAAGCACAGATACGCAGTATTTT
12	TRBJ1-1	.	TRBV6-6	.	CASSSSGTEAFF	TGTGCCAGCAGTTCCAGCGGGACTGAAGCTTTCTTT
16	TRBJ2-7	TRBD1	TRBV28	.	CASSLNRGPSSYEQYF	TGTGCCAGCAGTCTTAACAGGGGCCCCAGCTCCTACGAGCAGTACTTC
18	TRBJ2-6	.	TRBV7-2	few	CASSLAPWTGTGANVLTF	TGTGCCAGCAGCTTAGCCCCCTGGACCGGGACAGGGGCCAACGTCCTGACTTTC
11	TRBJ2-1	.	TRBV20-1	few	CSAKTGDEQFF	TGCAGTGCTAAGACGGGGGATGAGCAGTTCTTC
15	TRBJ2-7	.	TRBV9	few	CASSVGGGDYYEQYF	TGTGCCAGCAGCGTAGGGGGCGGGGATTACTACGAGCAGTACTTC